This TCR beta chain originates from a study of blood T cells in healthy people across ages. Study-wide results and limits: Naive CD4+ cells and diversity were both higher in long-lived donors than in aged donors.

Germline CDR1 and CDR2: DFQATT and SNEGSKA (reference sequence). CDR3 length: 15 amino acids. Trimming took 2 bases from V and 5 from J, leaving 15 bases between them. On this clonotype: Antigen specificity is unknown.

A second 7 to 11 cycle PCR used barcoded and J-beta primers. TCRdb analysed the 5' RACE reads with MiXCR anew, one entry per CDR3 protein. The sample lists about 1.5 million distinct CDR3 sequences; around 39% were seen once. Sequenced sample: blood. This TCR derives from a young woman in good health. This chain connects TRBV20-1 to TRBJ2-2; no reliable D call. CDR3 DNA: TGCAGTGCTAGACTACGGCAAATAACGACCGGGGAGCTGTTTTTT. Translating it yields CSARLRQITTGELFF.